Listed below are T cell receptor beta chains from one sample, sequenced in a study of OX40 agonist ivuxolimab in advanced cancers. TCRdb's copy holds only in-frame clones and misses some; the assay was immunoSEQ multiplex PCR. The repertoire includes 45,000 to 50,000 clones, more than 70% of them detected once, and approximately 12% sits in the top ten. The specimen comprised CD4+ or CD8+ T cells sorted from blood, sampled in a trial of the OX40 agonist ivuxolimab. The source of these receptors is an adult with an advanced solid tumor such as melanoma, head and neck, liver or kidney cancer. CDR3s include the opening cysteine and the closing phenylalanine or tryptophan. Each record gives: CDR3 protein, CDR3 DNA, V gene, D gene, clone size, J gene. The D gene is left open where the match is weak. The size entry is marked missing in some rows and otherwise reads once, few, many or a size class.

CDR3aa: CASSGSSISYAEQYF
CDR3nt: TGTGCCAGCAGCGGGAGTAGCATTTCCTACGCCGAGCAGTACTTC
v_gene: TRBV7-2
d_gene: .
abundance: .
j_gene: TRBJ2-7

CDR3aa: CASSWTVNTEAFF
CDR3nt: TGTGCCAGCAGCTGGACGGTGAACACTGAAGCTTTCTTT
v_gene: TRBV7-2
d_gene: .
abundance: .
j_gene: TRBJ1-1

CDR3aa: CASSWGAGPSTEAFF
CDR3nt: TGTGCCAGCAGTTGGGGGGCAGGTCCGAGCACTGAAGCTTTCTTT
v_gene: TRBV28
d_gene: .
abundance: .
j_gene: TRBJ1-1

CDR3aa: CASSPMGEMDTEAFF
CDR3nt: TGTGCCAGCAGCCCAATGGGGGAAATGGACACTGAAGCTTTCTTT
v_gene: TRBV4-2
d_gene: .
abundance: .
j_gene: TRBJ1-1

CDR3aa: CASSLTGANVLTF
CDR3nt: TGTGCCAGCAGTTTGACAGGGGCCAACGTCCTGACTTTC
v_gene: TRBV27
d_gene: .
abundance: .
j_gene: TRBJ2-6

CDR3aa: CASSQSLMTYHTEAFF
CDR3nt: TGTGCCAGCAGCCAATCGTTGATGACTTACCACACTGAAGCTTTCTTT
v_gene: TRBV11-2
d_gene: .
abundance: .
j_gene: TRBJ1-1

CDR3aa: CASSPLPGQGYEQYF
CDR3nt: TGTGCCAGCAGTCCACTTCCGGGACAGGGCTACGAGCAGTACTTC
v_gene: TRBV6-1
d_gene: TRBD1
abundance: .
j_gene: TRBJ2-7

CDR3aa: CASSQDSRGAGNTIYF
CDR3nt: TGCGCCAGCAGCCAAGATTCGCGAGGGGCTGGAAACACCATATATTTT
v_gene: TRBV4-1
d_gene: .
abundance: .
j_gene: TRBJ1-3

CDR3aa: CASSLLIWGTGNTIYF
CDR3nt: TGTGCCAGCAGTTTATTAATCTGGGGGACTGGAAACACCATATATTTT
v_gene: TRBV28
d_gene: .
abundance: .
j_gene: TRBJ1-3

CDR3aa: CASSFTGTGVEQYF
CDR3nt: TGTGCCAGCAGTTTTACCGGGACAGGGGTCGAGCAGTACTTC
v_gene: TRBV27
d_gene: TRBD1
abundance: .
j_gene: TRBJ2-7

CDR3aa: CASSLGGADGYTF
CDR3nt: TGTGCCAGCAGCTTAGGGGGGGCGGATGGCTACACCTTC
v_gene: TRBV7-2
d_gene: .
abundance: .
j_gene: TRBJ1-2

CDR3aa: CASSIVVSGLAGYNEQFF
CDR3nt: TGTGCCAGTAGTATAGTAGTATCGGGACTAGCGGGTTACAATGAGCAGTTCTTC
v_gene: TRBV19
d_gene: TRBD2
abundance: .
j_gene: TRBJ2-1

CDR3aa: CASSFGLRNTEAFF
CDR3nt: TGTGCCAGCAGCTTCGGGCTGCGTAACACTGAAGCTTTCTTT
v_gene: TRBV5-4
d_gene: .
abundance: .
j_gene: TRBJ1-1

CDR3aa: CASSLLQGQGNEQFF
CDR3nt: TGTGCCAGCAGCTTATTACAGGGACAGGGGAATGAGCAGTTCTTC
v_gene: TRBV7-6
d_gene: TRBD1
abundance: .
j_gene: TRBJ2-1

CDR3aa: CASSYSSGSYGYTF
CDR3nt: TGTGCCAGCAGTTACTCCTCAGGCTCCTATGGCTACACCTTC
v_gene: TRBV6-5
d_gene: .
abundance: once
j_gene: TRBJ1-2

CDR3aa: CASSSPAEQYF
CDR3nt: TGTGCCAGCAGTTCCCCCGCCGAGCAGTACTTC
v_gene: TRBV27
d_gene: .
abundance: .
j_gene: TRBJ2-7

CDR3aa: CASGETALYEQYF
CDR3nt: TGTGCCAGCGGGGAGACAGCATTATACGAGCAGTACTTC
v_gene: TRBV7-9
d_gene: .
abundance: .
j_gene: TRBJ2-7

CDR3aa: CASSPEVDSEAFF
CDR3nt: TGTGCCAGCAGCCCCGAAGTAGACTCTGAAGCTTTCTTT
v_gene: TRBV4-2
d_gene: .
abundance: once
j_gene: TRBJ1-1

CDR3aa: CASSERDRGLRDTQYF
CDR3nt: TGTGCCAGCAGCGAACGGGACAGGGGGCTTAGAGATACGCAGTATTTT
v_gene: TRBV7-9
d_gene: TRBD1
abundance: .
j_gene: TRBJ2-3

CDR3aa: CASSNRLAGDSTDTQYF
CDR3nt: TGTGCCAGCAGCAACCGACTAGCGGGAGACAGCACAGATACGCAGTATTTT
v_gene: TRBV9
d_gene: TRBD2
abundance: .
j_gene: TRBJ2-3

CDR3aa: CASNSGTGFIHEQYF
CDR3nt: TGTGCCAGCAATTCCGGGACAGGGTTCATCCACGAGCAGTACTTC
v_gene: TRBV27
d_gene: TRBD1
abundance: .
j_gene: TRBJ2-7

CDR3aa: CASSDRGLAGVYEQYF
CDR3nt: TGTGCCAGCAGCGACCGGGGACTAGCGGGAGTTTATGAGCAGTACTTC
v_gene: TRBV9
d_gene: TRBD2
abundance: .
j_gene: TRBJ2-7

CDR3aa: CASSSRQGVYEQYF
CDR3nt: TGTGCCAGCAGCAGCAGACAGGGGGTCTACGAGCAGTACTTC
v_gene: TRBV21-1
d_gene: .
abundance: .
j_gene: TRBJ2-7

CDR3aa: CASSLTAGGGSPLHF
CDR3nt: TGTGCCAGCAGCCTGACAGCTGGGGGGGGTTCACCCCTCCACTTT
v_gene: TRBV7-6
d_gene: .
abundance: .
j_gene: TRBJ1-6

CDR3aa: CASSRRDTPHEQYF
CDR3nt: TGTGCCAGCAGCCGCCGGGACACCCCCCACGAGCAGTACTTC
v_gene: TRBV7-2
d_gene: .
abundance: once
j_gene: TRBJ2-7

CDR3aa: CASSRTSGREGYEQYF
CDR3nt: TGTGCCAGTAGTAGGACTAGCGGGAGGGAAGGCTACGAGCAGTACTTC
v_gene: TRBV19
d_gene: TRBD2
abundance: .
j_gene: TRBJ2-7

CDR3aa: CASSYDGGAYNEQFF
CDR3nt: TGTGCCAGCAGTTACGACGGGGGGGCCTACAATGAGCAGTTCTTC
v_gene: TRBV6-5
d_gene: TRBD2
abundance: .
j_gene: TRBJ2-1

CDR3aa: CASSHPQVDRGNTGELFF
CDR3nt: TGTGCCAGCAGCCATCCCCAAGTAGACAGGGGGAACACCGGGGAGCTGTTTTTT
v_gene: TRBV4-2
d_gene: TRBD1
abundance: .
j_gene: TRBJ2-2

CDR3aa: CASSLDQDTGEPQFF
CDR3nt: TGTGCCAGCAGCTTAGATCAAGATACGGGCGAGCCACAGTTCTTC
v_gene: TRBV11-2
d_gene: .
abundance: .
j_gene: TRBJ2-1

CDR3aa: CASSLQEYYNEQFF
CDR3nt: TGTGCCAGCAGTTTACAGGAATACTACAATGAGCAGTTCTTC
v_gene: TRBV6-5
d_gene: .
abundance: .
j_gene: TRBJ2-1

CDR3aa: CASSQDLRRDYGYTF
CDR3nt: TGCGCCAGCAGCCAAGATCTACGCAGGGATTATGGCTACACCTTC
v_gene: TRBV4-3
d_gene: .
abundance: .
j_gene: TRBJ1-2

CDR3aa: CASSAISGGYNEQFF
CDR3nt: TGTGCCAGCAGTGCGATTAGCGGGGGGTACAATGAGCAGTTCTTC
v_gene: TRBV6-4
d_gene: TRBD2
abundance: .
j_gene: TRBJ2-1

CDR3aa: CASSPGQREQYF
CDR3nt: TGTGCCAGCAGCCCAGGACAGAGAGAACAGTACTTC
v_gene: TRBV11-3
d_gene: .
abundance: .
j_gene: TRBJ2-7

CDR3aa: CASSLEPRGDTEAFF
CDR3nt: TGTGCCAGCAGCTTAGAGCCTAGGGGCGACACTGAAGCTTTCTTT
v_gene: TRBV7-9
d_gene: .
abundance: .
j_gene: TRBJ1-1

CDR3aa: CASRQFGTGGADTQYF
CDR3nt: TGCGCCAGCAGACAGTTCGGGACTGGAGGTGCAGATACGCAGTATTTT
v_gene: TRBV4-3
d_gene: .
abundance: once
j_gene: TRBJ2-3

CDR3aa: CASSNTGGIANEKLFF
CDR3nt: TGTGCCAGTAGTAATACAGGGGGCATAGCTAATGAAAAACTGTTTTTT
v_gene: TRBV19
d_gene: TRBD1
abundance: .
j_gene: TRBJ1-4

CDR3aa: CASGDRAGEQFF
CDR3nt: TGTGCCAGCGGAGATCGCGCAGGTGAGCAGTTCTTC
v_gene: TRBV25-1
d_gene: .
abundance: .
j_gene: TRBJ2-1

CDR3aa: CASSVDPRGANYGYTF
CDR3nt: TGTGCCAGCAGCGTAGATCCGCGGGGAGCTAACTATGGCTACACCTTC
v_gene: TRBV9
d_gene: .
abundance: .
j_gene: TRBJ1-2

CDR3aa: CASPRSCNSPLHF
CDR3nt: TGCGCCAGTCCGCGTTCTTGTAATTCACCCCTCCACTTT
v_gene: TRBV23-1
d_gene: .
abundance: once
j_gene: TRBJ1-6

CDR3aa: CAWSLTHQETQYF
CDR3nt: TGTGCCTGGAGTCTAACCCACCAAGAGACCCAGTACTTC
v_gene: TRBV30
d_gene: .
abundance: .
j_gene: TRBJ2-5

CDR3aa: CASSVDAGAAKNIQYF
CDR3nt: TGTGCCAGCAGCGTAGATGCAGGGGCGGCCAAAAACATTCAGTACTTC
v_gene: TRBV9
d_gene: .
abundance: .
j_gene: TRBJ2-4